The present T cell receptor (beta chain) was sequenced within a study of T cell repertoires in cytomegalovirus infection (dated by TCRdb to the late 2010s). The study in broad terms: Recently identified HLA-C-restricted CMV epitopes, whose presentation resists viral immunomodulation, were targeted by peptide stimulations together with well-studied HLA-B-restricted epitopes. Because public TCR beta signatures pointed to carriage of CMV infection together with the matching HLA type, the HLA type of each donor mattered for the analysis. General findings and caveats noted by the study authors: Carriers of CMV infection plus the relevant HLA type were discriminated by the cumulative frequency of public TCR beta family members in the study cohort and in an independent roughly 350-donor cohort. The ex vivo response was dominated by HLA-C-restricted CMV-specific TCR beta clonotypes, which also provided the single most frequent clonotype in two of eight donors.

The listed sequencing device is Illumina HiSeq 1500. TCRdb trimmed the raw reads at Q25, called clones with MiXCR and kept productive beta chains. For every CDR3 protein sequence, its rows merge into one entry that carries the most common genes and DNA. The sample table records some 920,000 distinct CDR3 sequences; approximately 33% of these occur just once. In total, the top ten clones hold 13% of the sample. This specimen's treatment or condition label, interpreted: in vitro stimulation with specific CMV peptide epitopes to enrich CMV-specific T cells. The germline V gene sets CDR1 to SGHNT and CDR2 to YENEEA. Trimming removed 4 bases from V and 2 bases from J; the gene matches leave 8 bases unexplained. From cysteine to phenylalanine, the CDR3 is 16 amino acids long. Solely the CDR3 DNA is kept, with 48 bases framed from the first base. This clonotype was counted only a few times. It lacks a known antigen. Qualities for individual bases were not recorded, and no much larger clone is one base off.

This specimen was cultured CD8+ T cells from PBMCs, taken from culture after CMV antigen stimulation. The chain joins TRBV11-3 to TRBJ2-5; 9 junctional bases match TRBD2. This receptor was obtained from a human donor in good health (CMV status not recorded). Some clones in this sample may be carry-over from other donors' samples. The DNA sequence follows: TGTGCCAGCAGCTCCCAAGCTAGCGGGGCTCAAGAGACCCAGTACTTC. The translation is CASSSQASGAQETQYF.